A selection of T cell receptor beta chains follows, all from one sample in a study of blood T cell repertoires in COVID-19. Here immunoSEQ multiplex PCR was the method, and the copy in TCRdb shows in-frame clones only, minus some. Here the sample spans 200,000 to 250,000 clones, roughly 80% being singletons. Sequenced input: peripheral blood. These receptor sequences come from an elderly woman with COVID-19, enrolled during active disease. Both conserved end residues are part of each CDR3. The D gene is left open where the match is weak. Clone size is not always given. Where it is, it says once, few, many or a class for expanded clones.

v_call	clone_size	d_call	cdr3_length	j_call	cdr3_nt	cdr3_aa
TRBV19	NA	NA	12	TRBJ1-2	TGTGCCAGTAGTGGCAGGGTGGAGGGCTACACCTTC	CASSGRVEGYTF
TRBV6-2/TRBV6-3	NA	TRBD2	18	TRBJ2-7	TGTGCCAGCAGTTCCCAACAGGGGCTAGCGGGGGGAGGGTACGAGCAGTACTTC	CASSSQQGLAGGGYEQYF
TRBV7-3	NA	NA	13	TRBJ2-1	TGTGCCAGCAGTTTTTTTCTGAGCGGGCCGCAGTTCTTC	CASSFFLSGPQFF
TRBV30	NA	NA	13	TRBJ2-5	TGTGCCTGGGCCCAGCGGATTCAAGAGACCCAGTACTTC	CAWAQRIQETQYF
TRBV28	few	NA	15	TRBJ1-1	TGTGCCAGCAGTTTCTTCCGGGTGGGGAGGGCTGAAGCTTTCTTT	CASSFFRVGRAEAFF
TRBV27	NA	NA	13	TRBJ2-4	TGTGCCAGCAGTCCTCCCCCCGGACTGAAGTTGATCTTC	CASSPPPGLKLIF
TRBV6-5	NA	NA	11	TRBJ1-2	TGTGCCAGTGGACAGAACTATGGCTACACCTTC	CASGQNYGYTF
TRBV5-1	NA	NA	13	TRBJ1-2	TGCGCCAGCAGCCCGACAGTTAACTATGGCTACACCTTC	CASSPTVNYGYTF
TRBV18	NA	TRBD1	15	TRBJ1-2	TGTGCCAGCTCACCAAATTCACAGGGGATAGAGGGCTACACCTTC	CASSPNSQGIEGYTF
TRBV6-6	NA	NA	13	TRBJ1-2	TGTGCCAGCAGTCGGGACAACATTTATGGCTACACCTTC	CASSRDNIYGYTF
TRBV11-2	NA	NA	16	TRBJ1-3	TGTACCAGCAGCTTAGGCCCCGCGCAGGCCGGAAACACCATATATTTT	CTSSLGPAQAGNTIYF
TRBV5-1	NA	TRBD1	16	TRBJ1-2	TGCGCCAGCAGCCCCAACAGCCGGGACAGGGTCTATGGCTACACCTTC	CASSPNSRDRVYGYTF
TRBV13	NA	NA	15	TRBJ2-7	TGTGCCAGCAGCTCTTTGGGGGCTCCCTCCTACGAGCAGTACTTC	CASSSLGAPSYEQYF
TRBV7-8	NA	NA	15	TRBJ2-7	TGTGCCAGCAGCCGAAGGTCAGGGGCCACCTACGAGCAGTACTTC	CASSRRSGATYEQYF
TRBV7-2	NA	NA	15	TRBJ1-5	TGTGCCAGCAGCTCCGCCGGGACGGGGGAACAGCCCCAGCATTTT	CASSSAGTGEQPQHF
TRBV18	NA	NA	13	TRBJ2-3	TGTGCCAGCACTACCTCGGAGGAAGATACGCAGTATTTT	CASTTSEEDTQYF
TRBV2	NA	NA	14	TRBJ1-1	TGTGCCAGCACCCGACCGCAGGGGAACACTGAAGCTTTCTTT	CASTRPQGNTEAFF
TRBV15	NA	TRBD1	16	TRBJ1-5	TGTGCCACCAGCAGAGCAAGACAGGGGGCTGGTCAGCCCCAGCATTTT	CATSRARQGAGQPQHF
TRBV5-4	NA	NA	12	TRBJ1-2	TGTGCCAGCAGGGGGCCTAACTATGGCTACACCTTC	CASRGPNYGYTF
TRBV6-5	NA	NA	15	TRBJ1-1	TGTGCCAGCAGTCGCCGGGGAGGGCCGGACACTGAAGCTTTCTTT	CASSRRGGPDTEAFF
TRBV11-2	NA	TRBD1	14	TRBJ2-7	TGTGCCAGCAGCCCCGGGACAGCCTTGTACGAGCAGTACTTC	CASSPGTALYEQYF
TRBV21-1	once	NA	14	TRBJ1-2	TGTGCCAGCAGCAAACGAAACAATCTCTATGGCTACACCTTC	CASSKRNNLYGYTF
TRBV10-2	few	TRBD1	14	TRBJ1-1	TGCGCCAGCAGTACAGGGGGCAGGAGCACTGAAGCTTTCTTT	CASSTGGRSTEAFF
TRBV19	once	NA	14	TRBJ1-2	TGTGCCAGCAGAGCCTCAGGGATCAACTATGGCTACACCTTC	CASRASGINYGYTF
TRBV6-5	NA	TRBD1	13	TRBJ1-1	TGTGCCAGCAGCGATCAGGGGGCCACTGAAGCTTTCTTT	CASSDQGATEAFF
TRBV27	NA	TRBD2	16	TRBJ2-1	TGTGCCAGCAGTTTCCAGGGACTAGCGGTTTCCAAGGGGCAGTTCTTC	CASSFQGLAVSKGQFF
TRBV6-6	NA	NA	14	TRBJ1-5	TGTGCCACAACTCGGGACACAGCCAATCAGCCCCAGCATTTT	CATTRDTANQPQHF
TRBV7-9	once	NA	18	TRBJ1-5	TGTGCCAGCAGCTTTAAGCTCCCGGTTCAGGGTCGGAGAAAGCCCCAGCATTTT	CASSFKLPVQGRRKPQHF
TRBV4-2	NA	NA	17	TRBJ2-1	TGTGCCAGCAGCCAAGATCTCCAGGAAAGCTCCTACAATGAGCAGTTCTTC	CASSQDLQESSYNEQFF
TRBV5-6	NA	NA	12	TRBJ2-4	TGTGCCAGCAGCTCAGGGGAAAACATTCAGTACTTC	CASSSGENIQYF
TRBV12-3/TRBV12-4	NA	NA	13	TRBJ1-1	TGTGCCACCATGCGAGAGTTGAACACTGAAGCTTTCTTT	CATMRELNTEAFF
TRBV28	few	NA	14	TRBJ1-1	TGTGCCAGCAGCGTCAGGCCGAAGAACACTGAAGCTTTCTTT	CASSVRPKNTEAFF
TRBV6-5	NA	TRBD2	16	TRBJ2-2	TGTGCCAGCAGTTACGTAGCGGGGGTTAACACCGGGGAGCTGTTTTTT	CASSYVAGVNTGELFF